Presented here are 25 T cell receptor beta chains from one specimen sequenced in a study of blood T cells in healthy people across ages. A second roughly 6 to 12 cycle PCR used barcoded and J-beta primers. MiXCR was run by TCRdb on the 5' RACE reads, yielding one entry per CDR3 protein. The table includes about 900,000 distinct CDR3 sequences, around 62% detected once. Sequencing was performed on blood. The receptors here all came from a man aged 25-45 years in good health.

The chain carries TRBV29-1 and TRBJ1-2; D is undetermined. The CDR3 has 12 amino acids. CDR1 and CDR2 (germline): SQVTM, ANQGSEA. V lost 5 bases and J lost 12, with 19 bases in between. The CDR3 here is CSVSSGRGKDTF. CDR3 in DNA: TGCAGCGTTTCCTCGGGCAGAGGGAAAGACACCTTC.

V gene TRBV7-9 combines with J gene TRBJ1-4; possible D gene TRBD1, 5 bases. Germline V gene sequence: CDR1 SEHNR, CDR2 FQNEAQ (reference sequence). Trimming removed 5 bases from V and 6 bases from J, with 25 bases in between. The CDR3 totals 18 residues. CDR3 region: CASSLRHPDITGDEKLFF. The DNA of the CDR3 is TGTGCCAGCAGCCTCAGACACCCGGACATTACTGGGGATGAAAAACTGTTTTTT.

The gene calls are TRBV2 and TRBJ1-5; weak D call: TRBD1 (5 bases). Trimming cost V 4 bases and J 0 bases, with 22 bases left between them. The CDR3 spans 19 residues. Germline-derived CDR1 and CDR2 are SNHLY and FYNNEI. CDR3 DNA sequence: TGTGCCAGCAGTGTAACCGGGCCCACCGGGGCCTATAGCAATCAGCCCCAGCATTTT. It translates to CASSVTGPTGAYSNQPQHF.

The chain is built from TRBV20-1 and TRBJ1-1; D ambiguous. The germline CDR1 and CDR2 sequences are DFQATT and SNEGSKA (reference sequence). Between the trimmed V and J ends, which lost 3 bases and 4 bases, there was a span of 9 bases. This CDR3 is 12 amino acids long. The CDR3 is CSASEGGTEAFF. CDR3 coding DNA: TGCAGTGCTAGTGAAGGTGGCACTGAAGCTTTCTTT.

The chain combines TRBV10-3 with TRBJ1-2; D is uncertain. The CDR3 sequence is 15 residues long. The V and J ends lost 3 bases and 0 bases respectively, with 11 bases between them. Germline V gene data show CDR1 as ENHRY and CDR2 as SYGVKD. The CDR3 region is CAISDGYSANYGYTF. CDR3 coding DNA: TGTGCCATCAGTGACGGATACTCAGCTAACTATGGCTACACCTTC.

The rearrangement links TRBV5-1 to TRBJ2-6; D is perhaps TRBD1 (5 bases). CDR3 size: 15 residues. Trimming removed 2 bases from V and 6 bases from J, with 12 bases in between. The germline V gene has CDR1 SGHRS and CDR2 YFSETQ. The CDR3 nucleotides read TGCGCCAGCAGCTTTTTGGGGCAGGAGGCCAACGTCCTGACTTTC. Its protein is CASSFLGQEANVLTF.

The chain couples TRBV29-1 to TRBJ2-7, with D perhaps matching TRBD1 or TRBD2 (5 bases each). Germline CDR1 reads SQVTM; CDR2 reads ANQGSEA. V was cut by 0 bases and J by 4 bases, with 16 bases left in between. This CDR3 is built from 15 residues. This chain's CDR3 is CSVEDQSGREYEQYF. The CDR3 DNA sequence: TGCAGCGTTGAAGATCAATCGGGACGAGAATACGAGCAGTACTTC.

The chain has TRBV6-6 and TRBJ1-2; tentative D call: TRBD1 (5 bases). CDR1 and CDR2 from the germline V gene are MNHNY and SVGAGI (reference sequence). This CDR3 region has 13 residues. The V gene lost 6 bases and the J gene lost 4 bases, with 12 bases spanning the gap. DNA of the CDR3: TGTGCCAGCAGGCTGGGGCAGGCCTATGGCTACACCTTC. Amino acids: CASRLGQAYGYTF.

The rearrangement joins TRBV4-3 to TRBJ1-3; D gene uncertain. Trimming shortened V by 1 base and J by 2 bases, and 9 bases separated the two germline ends. This CDR3 region has 15 residues. The germline V gene has CDR1 LGHNA and CDR2 YSLEER. The CDR3 region is CASSQGVGTGNTIYF. The CDR3 coding sequence is TGCGCCAGCAGCCAAGGAGTAGGGACTGGAAACACCATATATTTT.

The chain couples TRBV7-2 to TRBJ1-2, with D hard to call. CDR3 length: 13 residues. Germline CDR1 reads SGHTA; CDR2 reads FQGNSA. Deletions cut 4 bases from V and 2 bases from J, with 8 bases between. The CDR3 nucleotides are TGTGCCAGCAGCTCCCACCTAAACTATGGCTACACCTTC. Translated: CASSSHLNYGYTF.

The chain recombines TRBV6-6 with TRBJ2-1, with 7 bases fitting TRBD1. The junction had 4 bases not matched to a gene; V was cut back by 5 bases and J by 9 bases. The CDR3 totals 12 residues. Germline V gene sequence: CDR1 MNHNY, CDR2 SVGAGI (reference sequence). The CDR3 reads CASSTTGFEQFF. CDR3 nucleotide sequence: TGTGCCAGCAGTACGACAGGGTTTGAGCAGTTCTTC.

The chain combines TRBV6-5 with TRBJ2-5; D unclear. Germline V gene data show CDR1 as MNHEY and CDR2 as SVGAGI. V lost 7 bases and J lost 2, with 8 bases in between. The CDR3 sequence is 12 residues long. CDR3 in amino acids: CASTDAQETQYF. The CDR3 DNA is TGTGCCAGCACCGATGCACAAGAGACCCAGTACTTC.

The rearrangement links TRBV27 to TRBJ1-2, with D unresolved. The CDR3 has 14 residues. Germline CDR1 is MNHEY and CDR2 is SMNVEV (reference sequence). V gave up 5 bases and J gave up 1 base, with 11 bases separating them. The CDR3 DNA reads as TGTGCCAGCAGTCCCGACCTTGGTAACTATGGCTACACCTTC. The encoded protein is CASSPDLGNYGYTF.

The chain combines TRBV3-1 with TRBJ2-7; a weak D match, TRBD2 (7 bases). CDR1 is LGHDT, CDR2 YNNKEL, per germline (reference sequence). CDR3 length: 17 residues. The V end was cut by 0 bases, the J end by 3 bases, with 18 bases between. CDR3 nucleotides: TGTGCCAGCAGCCAAGATCCGGCCGGGGGGCCCATCTACGAGCAGTACTTC. It encodes CASSQDPAGGPIYEQYF.

The chain employs TRBV4-3 and TRBJ1-6; D perhaps matches TRBD1 (5 bases). CDR3 length: 16 residues. Germline V gene lookup returns CDR1 LGHNA and CDR2 YSLEER. Trimming stripped 0 bases from V and 3 bases from J, with 9 bases between. CDR3 in DNA: TGCGCCAGCAGCCAAGATGGGGGGATCTATAATTCACCCCTCCACTTT. It is translated as CASSQDGGIYNSPLHF.

The rearrangement joins TRBV7-2 to TRBJ1-6; D unresolved. Looked up from germline, CDR1 is SGHTA and CDR2 is FQGNSA. The CDR3 has 13 amino acids. V dropped 8 bases and J dropped 7 bases, with 12 bases sitting between them. CDR3: CASRRFSNSPLHF. In DNA, the CDR3 is TGTGCCAGCCGCCGTTTCTCCAATTCACCCCTCCACTTT. Together with reference TRBV7-2 and TRBJ1-6, the CDR3 gives the full variable domain: GAGVSQSPSNKVTEKGKDVELRCDPISGHTALYWYRQSLGQGLEFLIYFQGNSAPDKSGLPSDRFSAERTGGSVSTLTIQRTQQEDSAVYLCASRRFSNSPLHFGNGTRLTVT.

This clonotype was seen at least ten times. The chain is built from TRBV6-5 and TRBJ2-3, with D perhaps given as TRBD1 or TRBD2 (6 bases each). Between the trimmed V and J ends, which lost 8 bases and 5 bases, there was a span of 17 bases. From germline, CDR1 is MNHEY and CDR2 SVGAGI. The CDR3 is made up of 14 amino acids. The CDR3 bases are TGTGCCAGCCGCGTGGCAGGGGAGGTAGATACGCAGTATTTT. Amino acids: CASRVAGEVDTQYF.

The chain is built from TRBV29-1 and TRBJ1-1, with 7 nucleotides matching TRBD1. The CDR3 runs to 13 residues. The V and J ends lost 7 bases and 4 bases, in that order; junction bases with no gene match: 9. Germline CDR1 is SQVTM and CDR2 is ANQGSEA. The CDR3 here is CSADRVRGTEAFF. The CDR3 DNA is TGCAGCGCCGACAGGGTAAGAGGCACTGAAGCTTTCTTT.

The chain has TRBV4-3 and TRBJ1-4; maybe TRBD1 (5 bases). V was clipped by 8 bases and J by 7 bases, with 14 bases between them. Per germline, CDR1 LGHNA and CDR2 YSLEER. This CDR3 has 13 residues. The chain's CDR3 is CASCLLGAEKLFF. The CDR3 region has the DNA TGCGCCAGCTGTTTATTAGGGGCTGAAAAACTGTTTTTT.

The CDR3 nucleotides are TGTGCCAGCAGCTTGGTGGACACCGGGCCCCAGCATTTT. This codes for CASSLVDTGPQHF. The genes are TRBV5-6 and TRBJ1-5, with D perhaps matching TRBD1 (5 bases). Per the germline V gene, CDR1 is SGHDT and CDR2 is YYEEEE. V dropped 0 bases and J dropped 9 bases, with 10 bases sitting between them. The CDR3 is made up of 13 amino acids.

Comments on this clonotype: It may be a read error: a sequence one base away is much more abundant. V and J are TRBV15 and TRBJ2-7; 10 bases fit TRBD1. There are 13 residues in the CDR3. The germline V gene has CDR1 LNHNV and CDR2 YYDKDF (reference sequence). The CDR3 DNA reads TGTGCCACCAGCCGGGACAGGGGCTACAAGCAGTACTTC. Protein sequence: CATSRDRGYKQYF.

CDR3 DNA sequence: TGTGCCATCAGGCCACAGGGGTTTTTGTACGAGCAGTACTTC. It encodes CAIRPQGFLYEQYF. The chain employs TRBV10-3 and TRBJ2-7; 7 bases are shared with TRBD1. CDR1 ENHRY and CDR2 SYGVKD come from the germline V gene. CDR3 length: 14 residues. The V and J ends lost 6 bases and 4 bases, in that order; junction bases with no gene match: 9.

The genes are TRBV27 and TRBJ2-1, with D perhaps being TRBD1 or TRBD2 (5 bases each). The CDR3 consists of 15 residues. Trimming left V 5 bases short and J 12 bases short, with 23 bases between. The germline V gene encodes CDR1 MNHEY and CDR2 SMNVEV (reference sequence). CDR3 DNA sequence: TGTGCCAGCAGTCCCTCGGGACGGTCCTTTGGTGGGCAGTTCTTC. The encoded protein is CASSPSGRSFGGQFF.

In this sample, this clonotype turned up a few times. V usage is TRBV6-2 or TRBV6-3 and J usage is TRBJ2-3; 8 positions match TRBD2. Trimming took 7 bases from V and 4 from J; bases not matched to a gene: 10. The CDR3 is 15 residues long. Germline CDR1 MNHEY, CDR2 SVGEGT. In DNA form, the CDR3 reads TGTGCCAGCAAGCCGGGACTAGGATTCGCAGATACGCAGTATTTT. Protein sequence: CASKPGLGFADTQYF.

The V and J genes are TRBV7-2 and TRBJ2-7, with D hard to call. V gave up 5 bases and J gave up 5 bases, with 10 bases separating them. Germline CDR1 is SGHTA and CDR2 is FQGNSA. This CDR3 has 12 residues. DNA for the CDR3: TGTGCCAGCAGCGGTGGGCATCACGAGCAGTACTTC. This gives the protein CASSGGHHEQYF. Looking up the rest from reference TRBV7-2 and TRBJ2-7 gives the full variable domain: GAGVSQSPSNKVTEKGKDVELRCDPISGHTALYWYRQSLGQGLEFLIYFQGNSAPDKSGLPSDRFSAERTGGSVSTLTIQRTQQEDSAVYLCASSGGHHEQYFGPGTRLTVT.